This T cell receptor (beta chain) came from a study of T cells in Graves' hyperthyroidism and ophthalmopathy. Study findings and constraints: Peripheral blood also featured most of the thyroid clonotypes expanded above 0.001. Ophthalmopathy stood apart from stable hyperthyroidism in a 13 V-J model.

Trimming removed 6 bases at V and 3 bases at J, with 11 bases between. Germline V gives CDR1 MNHNS, CDR2 SASEGT. This CDR3 contains 13 residues. Remarks on this clonotype: The antigen remains undetermined.

Fresh peripheral blood, around 10 ml of it, supplied the PBMCs. Amplified regions were TCR beta CDR3 sequences from RNA transcripts. First-round RT-PCR with HTBI primers amplified the TCR CDR3 region. In TCRdb, the multiplex PCR reads were re-called with MiXCR into one record per CDR3 protein. The profile shows around 350,000 distinct CDR3 sequences, about 18% of them singletons. The receptor was isolated from a woman younger than 30 with Graves' hyperthyroidism. Sequenced: blood. The J gene is TRBJ1-1, the V gene TRBV6-1; D remains ambiguous. The CDR3 protein is CASRTLADTEAFF. The CDR3 DNA follows: TGTGCCAGCAGGACCCTAGCGGACACTGAAGCTTTCTTT.